The entry that follows covers one T cell receptor (beta chain) sequence. Per the authors' pipeline: Counts of nucleated cells, estimated from reference gene primer amplification, were obtained. Clones were sequenced by immunoSEQ multiplex PCR, and TCRdb holds only the in-frame ones, with some missing. The DNA was the basis for D and trimming; V, J and clone size are from that table. The data show about 190,000 clones, 75% to 90% seen once. Per the germline V gene, CDR1 is SGHKS and CDR2 is YYEKEE (reference sequence). This CDR3 region has 17 residues. V shed 2 bases and J shed 0 bases, with 17 bases lying between them. The source of the sample is a study of blood T cell repertoires in COVID-19. Study details: Spain, Italy and the United States supplied samples that represented acute and convalescent COVID-19. T cells, B-cell-depleted T cells, or PBMCs provided the cDNA or gDNA that served as material.

The chain combines TRBV5-5 with TRBJ1-2; D possibly corresponds to TRBD1 (5 bases). Material for sequencing was peripheral blood. The receptor was derived from a man aged 30-40 years with acute or convalescent COVID-19. DNA of the CDR3: TGTGCCAGCAGCTTATCTGGGTACAGGATTTCTAACTATGGCTACACCTTC. Translated, it gives CASSLSGYRISNYGYTF.